What follows are 9 T cell receptor beta chains derived from one specimen sequenced in a study of long-term antiretroviral therapy in people with HIV. The immunoSEQ assay was v3.0, run at survey level. Only in-frame clones appear in the TCRdb table, and some are missing; sequencing was by immunoSEQ multiplex PCR. The sample has about 21,000 clones, around 83% seen once. The material sequenced was unsorted PBMCs, taken 0.2 years after starting antiretroviral therapy. Receptors originate from a woman younger than 45 with HIV.

The chain couples TRBV2 to TRBJ1-1; D gene unclear. V was clipped by 4 bases and J by 0 bases, with 6 bases between them. There are 13 residues in the CDR3. Germline-derived CDR1 and CDR2 are SNHLY and FYNNEI. Here the CDR3 reads CASSGTVNTEAFF. In DNA, the CDR3 is TGTGCCAGCAGTGGGACGGTGAACACTGAAGCTTTCTTT.

This sequence joins TRBV2 and TRBJ2-3, with D perhaps TRBD2 (5 bases). V was cut by 3 bases and J by 0 bases, with 16 bases left in between. The CDR3 sequence is 17 residues long. Germline loops: CDR1 SNHLY, CDR2 FYNNEI. The CDR3 coding sequence is TGTGCCAGCAGTGACCAAACGGACTTCCCTAGCACAGATACGCAGTATTTT. Translation: CASSDQTDFPSTDTQYF.

The rearrangement joins TRBV10-2 to TRBJ2-1; D is uncertain. The CDR3 consists of 14 residues. Germline-derived CDR1 and CDR2 are WSHSY and SAAADI. The V gene lost 8 bases and the J gene lost 5 bases, with 16 bases spanning the gap. In DNA form, the CDR3 reads TGCGCCAGCTCGGTAGGACCGGTCCACAATGAGCAGTTCTTC. This codes for CASSVGPVHNEQFF.

The chain links TRBV13 to TRBJ2-7; TRBD1 might be the D (6 bases). This CDR3 contains 15 residues. In germline, CDR1 is PRHDT, CDR2 FYEKMQ (reference sequence). V lost 0 bases, J lost 6 bases, and 15 bases lay in between. The CDR3 region has the DNA TGTGCCAGCAGCTTAGGTGGGGGACAACTTTCCGAGCAGTACTTC. Translated, it gives CASSLGGGQLSEQYF.

The chain recombines TRBV18 with TRBJ2-4; D gene uncertain. The ends were cut back, 5 bases at V and 0 bases at J, with 5 bases in the middle. The CDR3 has 13 amino acids. Per the germline V gene, CDR1 is KGHSH and CDR2 is LQKENI. The CDR3 DNA sequence: TGTGCCAGCTCAACGATAGCCAAAAACATTCAGTACTTC. This encodes CASSTIAKNIQYF.

V is TRBV5-5 and J is TRBJ1-1; D possibly corresponds to TRBD1 (6 bases). The V end lost 0 bases, the J end lost 4 bases, and 10 bases lay between the germline ends. The CDR3 length is 14 residues. From germline, CDR1 is SGHKS and CDR2 YYEKEE (reference sequence). The CDR3 DNA follows: TGTGCCAGCAGCTTGGAGGGGGATAGCACTGAAGCTTTCTTT. Protein sequence: CASSLEGDSTEAFF.

This chain's CDR3 is CASSLGQGSGANVLTF. In nucleotides, the CDR3 is TGTGCCAGCAGCCTCGGACAGGGCTCTGGGGCCAACGTCCTGACTTTC. The V gene is TRBV5-5, the J gene TRBJ2-6; 8 nucleotides align to TRBD1. The CDR3 is 16 amino acids. J lost 0 bases, V lost 4 bases, and 3 bases had no gene match. Germline assignment: CDR1 SGHKS and CDR2 YYEKEE (reference sequence).

The V gene is TRBV29-1, the J gene TRBJ2-3, with D maybe TRBD2 (5 bases). Germline loops: CDR1 SQVTM, CDR2 ANQGSEA. V was cut by 4 bases and J by 0 bases, with 8 bases left in between. This CDR3 contains 13 residues. CDR3 DNA sequence: TGCAGCGTTGGAGGGAGTAGCACAGATACGCAGTATTTT. It translates to CSVGGSSTDTQYF.

The sample holds one count of this clone. V and J are TRBV5-6 and TRBJ1-1, with 7 positions matching TRBD1. CDR3 length: 15 amino acids. Trimming cost V 1 base and J 4 bases; bases outside gene matches: 7. Germline V CDR1 and CDR2: SGHDT, YYEEEE. The CDR3 nucleotides are TGTGCCAGCAGCTTGTGGGACAGAGGAGGCACTGAAGCTTTCTTT. Its translation: CASSLWDRGGTEAFF.